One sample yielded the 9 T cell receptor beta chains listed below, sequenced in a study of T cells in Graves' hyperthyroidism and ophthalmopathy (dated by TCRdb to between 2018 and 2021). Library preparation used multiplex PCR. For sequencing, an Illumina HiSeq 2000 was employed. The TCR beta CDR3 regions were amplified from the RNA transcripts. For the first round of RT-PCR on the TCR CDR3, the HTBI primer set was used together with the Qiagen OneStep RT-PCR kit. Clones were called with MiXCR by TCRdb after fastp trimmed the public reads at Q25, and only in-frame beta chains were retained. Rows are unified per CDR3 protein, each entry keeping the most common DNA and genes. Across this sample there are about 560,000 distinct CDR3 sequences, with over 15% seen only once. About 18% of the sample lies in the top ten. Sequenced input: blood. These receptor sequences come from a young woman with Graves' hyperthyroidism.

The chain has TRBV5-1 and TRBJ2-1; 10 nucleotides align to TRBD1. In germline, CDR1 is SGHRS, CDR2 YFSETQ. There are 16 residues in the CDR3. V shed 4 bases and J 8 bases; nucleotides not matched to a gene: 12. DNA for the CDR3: TGCGCCAGCAGCGGATACCGGGACAGGGGTTTGGATGAGCAGTTCTTC. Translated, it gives CASSGYRDRGLDEQFF.

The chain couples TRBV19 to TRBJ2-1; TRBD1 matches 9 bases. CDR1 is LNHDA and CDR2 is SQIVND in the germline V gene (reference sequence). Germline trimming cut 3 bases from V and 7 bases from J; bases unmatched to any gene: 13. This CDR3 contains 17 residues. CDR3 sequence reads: CASSIRSQSDRGNEQFF. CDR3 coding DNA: TGTGCCAGTAGTATTAGATCACAGTCAGACAGGGGGAATGAGCAGTTCTTC.

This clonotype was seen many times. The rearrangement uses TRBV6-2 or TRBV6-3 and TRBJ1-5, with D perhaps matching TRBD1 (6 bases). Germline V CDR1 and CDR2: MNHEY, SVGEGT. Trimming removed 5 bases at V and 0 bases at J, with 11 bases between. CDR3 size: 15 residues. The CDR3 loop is CASSMAGVSNQPQHF. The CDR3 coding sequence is TGTGCCAGCAGTATGGCAGGGGTTAGCAATCAGCCCCAGCATTTT.

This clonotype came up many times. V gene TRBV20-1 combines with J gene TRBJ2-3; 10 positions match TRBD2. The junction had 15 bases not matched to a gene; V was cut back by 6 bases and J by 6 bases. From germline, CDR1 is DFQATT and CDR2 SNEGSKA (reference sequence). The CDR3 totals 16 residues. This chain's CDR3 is CSARGSGGTPPDTQYF. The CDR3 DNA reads TGCAGTGCCAGGGGTAGCGGGGGGACCCCACCCGATACGCAGTATTTT.

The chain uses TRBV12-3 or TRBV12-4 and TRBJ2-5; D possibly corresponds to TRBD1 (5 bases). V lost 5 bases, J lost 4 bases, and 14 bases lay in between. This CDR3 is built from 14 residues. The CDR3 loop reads CASSPGRDRETQYF. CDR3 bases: TGTGCCAGCAGTCCAGGGCGAGATCGAGAGACCCAGTACTTC.

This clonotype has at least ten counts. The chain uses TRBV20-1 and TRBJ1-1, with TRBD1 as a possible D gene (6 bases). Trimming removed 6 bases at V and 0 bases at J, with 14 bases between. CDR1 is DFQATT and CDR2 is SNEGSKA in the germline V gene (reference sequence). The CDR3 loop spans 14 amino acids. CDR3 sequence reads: CSADSPPMNTEAFF. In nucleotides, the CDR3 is TGCAGTGCGGACAGTCCTCCCATGAACACTGAAGCTTTCTTT.

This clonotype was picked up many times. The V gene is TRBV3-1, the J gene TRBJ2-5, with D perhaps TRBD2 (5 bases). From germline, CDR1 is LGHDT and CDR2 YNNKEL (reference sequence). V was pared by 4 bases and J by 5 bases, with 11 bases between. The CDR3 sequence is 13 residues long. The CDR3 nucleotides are TGTGCCAGCAGCCGACTATCCTTCGAGACCCAGTACTTC. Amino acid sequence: CASSRLSFETQYF.

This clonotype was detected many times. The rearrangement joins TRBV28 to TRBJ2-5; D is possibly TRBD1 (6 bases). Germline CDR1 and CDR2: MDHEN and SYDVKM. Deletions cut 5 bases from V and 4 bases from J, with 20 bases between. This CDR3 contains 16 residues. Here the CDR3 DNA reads TGTGCCAGCAGTGGGACGTTAGGGGGACGCGGAGAGACCCAGTACTTC. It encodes CASSGTLGGRGETQYF.

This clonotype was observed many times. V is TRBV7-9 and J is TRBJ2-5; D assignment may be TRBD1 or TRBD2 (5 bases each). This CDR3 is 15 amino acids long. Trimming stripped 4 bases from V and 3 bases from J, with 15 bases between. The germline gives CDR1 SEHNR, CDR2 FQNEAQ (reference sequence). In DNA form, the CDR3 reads TGTGCCAGCAGCTCGCATGAGAGGGGCGAAGAGACCCAGTACTTC. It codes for CASSSHERGEETQYF. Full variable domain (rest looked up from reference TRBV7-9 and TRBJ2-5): DTGVSQNPRHKITKRGQNVTFRCDPISEHNRLYWYRQTLGQGPEFLTYFQNEAQLEKSRLLSDRFSAERPKGSFSTLEIQRTEQGDSAMYLCASSSHERGEETQYFGPGTRLLVL.